This entry features one T cell receptor (beta chain) sequence. This sample stems from a study of blood T cell repertoires in COVID-19. Study summary: COVID-19 samples collected from the United States, Italy and Spain covered acute and convalescent phases. The analysed material was cDNA or gDNA that came from T cells, B-cell-depleted T cells, or PBMCs.

J gave up 7 bases and V 1 base, and 9 bases lay outside the gene matches. Germline CDR1 is SGHRS and CDR2 is YFSETQ. The CDR3 totals 15 residues. Here immunoSEQ multiplex PCR was the method, and the copy in TCRdb shows in-frame clones only, minus some. The table lists some 180,000 clones, about 88% of them singletons. The Seattle patients, enrolled during active infection, were followed longitudinally. Specimen: peripheral blood. V gene TRBV5-1 combines with J gene TRBJ2-7, with 9 bases matching TRBD2. This TCR was recovered from a man aged 50 to 59 with COVID-19, enrolled during active disease. The CDR3 DNA follows: TGCGCCAGCAGCTTGAGGGTAGCGGGGGAGGGTGAGCAGTACTTC. It translates to CASSLRVAGEGEQYF.